The source of this T cell receptor (beta chain) is a study of CD8 T cells in ankylosing spondylitis. This CDR3 has 17 residues. Trimming at V came to 3 bases and at J to 3 bases, leaving 7 bases not matched to a gene. Study findings and constraints: For ankylosing spondylitis blood, a TCR beta motif of about 8 highly homologous variants appeared characteristic. Some of these motif variants have turned up before, in reports on reactive arthritis synovial fluid and blood. The authors found the disease-linked clones to be CD8+ and relatively rare in peripheral blood. Reportedly, disease-linked clones are significantly enriched in ankylosing spondylitis patients' matched synovial fluid.

This clonotype was seen more than once but under ten times. Its antigen is not known. Scientists made TCR beta libraries using quantitative 5'-RACE with molecular barcodes. TCRdb analysed the 5' RACE reads with MiXCR anew, one entry per CDR3 protein. The repertoire has fewer than 450,000 distinct CDR3 sequences, approximately 17% of them found once; the top ten carry just over 1%. The clonotype comes from a male donor with ankylosing spondylitis. The rearrangement links TRBV12-3 or TRBV12-4 to TRBJ2-7; the match to TRBD2 covers 14 bases. The source material was blood, either unsorted or a sorted T cell fraction (not recorded which). Here the CDR3 reads CASSFGTSGRASYEQYF. The CDR3 nucleotides read TGTGCCAGCAGTTTCGGGACTAGCGGGAGAGCAAGCTACGAGCAGTACTTC.